What follows describes a single TCR beta chain. This sample is drawn from a study of blood T cell repertoires in COVID-19. For the study at large: The United States, Italy and Spain provided the acute and convalescent COVID-19 samples. PBMCs, B-cell-depleted T cells, or T cells provided the cDNA or gDNA that made up the material.

The germline CDR1 and CDR2 sequences are SGHTA and FQGTGA. The CDR3 is 15 amino acids. V dropped 5 bases and J dropped 0; count of bases not matched to a gene: 3. Authors' processing steps: Estimates of nucleated cell counts were drawn from the amplification of reference gene primers. The data were produced by immunoSEQ multiplex PCR, yet TCRdb's version contains in-frame clones alone and is incomplete. The V and J calls and clone size are taken from that table; D and trimming were inferred from the DNA. The data hold 250,000 or so clones, with roughly 84% observed a single time. The sample taken for sequencing was PBMCs or T cells enriched from blood (not recorded which). The rearrangement joins TRBV7-3 to TRBJ2-3; 9 nucleotides agree with TRBD2. The sequence was obtained from a middle-aged man who had recovered from COVID-19. CDR3 sequence reads: CASSAGGPSTDTQYF. In nucleotides, the CDR3 is TGTGCCAGCAGCGCGGGAGGGCCGAGCACAGATACGCAGTATTTT.